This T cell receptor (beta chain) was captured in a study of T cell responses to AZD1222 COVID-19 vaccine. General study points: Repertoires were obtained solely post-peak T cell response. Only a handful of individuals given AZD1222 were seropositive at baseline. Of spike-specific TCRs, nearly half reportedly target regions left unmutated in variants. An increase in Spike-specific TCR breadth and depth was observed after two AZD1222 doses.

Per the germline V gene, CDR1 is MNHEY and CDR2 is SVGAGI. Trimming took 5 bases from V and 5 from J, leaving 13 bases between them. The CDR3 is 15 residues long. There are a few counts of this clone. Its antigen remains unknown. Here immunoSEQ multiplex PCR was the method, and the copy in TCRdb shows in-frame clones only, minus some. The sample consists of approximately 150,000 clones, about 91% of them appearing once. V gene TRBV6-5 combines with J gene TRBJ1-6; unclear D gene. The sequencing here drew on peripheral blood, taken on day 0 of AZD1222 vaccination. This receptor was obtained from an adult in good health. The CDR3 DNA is TGTGCCAGCAGTCAGGCAGGCCCAAATAATTCACCCCTCCACTTT. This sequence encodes CASSQAGPNNSPLHF.